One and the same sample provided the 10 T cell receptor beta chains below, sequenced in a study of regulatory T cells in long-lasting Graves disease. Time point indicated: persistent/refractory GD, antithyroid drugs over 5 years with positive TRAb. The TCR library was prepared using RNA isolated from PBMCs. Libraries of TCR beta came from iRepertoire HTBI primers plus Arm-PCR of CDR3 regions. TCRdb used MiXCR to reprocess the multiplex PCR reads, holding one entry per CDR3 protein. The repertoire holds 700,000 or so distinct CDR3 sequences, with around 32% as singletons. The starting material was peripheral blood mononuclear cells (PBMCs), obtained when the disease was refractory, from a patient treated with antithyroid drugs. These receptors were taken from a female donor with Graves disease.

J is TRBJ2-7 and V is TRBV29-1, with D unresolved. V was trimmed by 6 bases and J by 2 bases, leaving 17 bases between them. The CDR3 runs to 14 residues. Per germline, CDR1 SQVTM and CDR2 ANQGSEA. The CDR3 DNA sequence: TGCAGCGTGTACGAGAGTGGCAGTCCCTACGAGCAGTACTTC. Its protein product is CSVYESGSPYEQYF.

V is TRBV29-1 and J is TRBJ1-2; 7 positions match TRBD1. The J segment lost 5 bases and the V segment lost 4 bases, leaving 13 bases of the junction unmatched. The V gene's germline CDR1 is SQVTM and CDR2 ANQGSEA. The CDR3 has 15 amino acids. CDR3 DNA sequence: TGCAGCGTTGTAACAACAGGGGCAGGCCCGTATGGCTACACCTTC. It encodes CSVVTTGAGPYGYTF.

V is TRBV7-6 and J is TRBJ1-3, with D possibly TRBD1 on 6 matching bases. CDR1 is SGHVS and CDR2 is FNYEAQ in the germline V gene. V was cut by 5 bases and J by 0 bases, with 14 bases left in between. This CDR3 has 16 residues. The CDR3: CASSGRDRISGNTIYF. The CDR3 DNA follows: TGTGCCAGCAGCGGACGCGACAGGATCTCTGGAAACACCATATATTTT.

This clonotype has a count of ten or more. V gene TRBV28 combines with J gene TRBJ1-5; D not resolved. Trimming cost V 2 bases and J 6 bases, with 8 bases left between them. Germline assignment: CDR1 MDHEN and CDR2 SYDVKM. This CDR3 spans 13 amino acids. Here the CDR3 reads CASSLPGVQPQHF. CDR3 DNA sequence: TGTGCCAGCAGTTTACCCGGGGTTCAGCCCCAGCATTTT. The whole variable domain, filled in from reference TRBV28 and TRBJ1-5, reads DVKVTQSSRYLVKRTGEKVFLECVQDMDHENMFWYRQDPGLGLRLIYFSYDVKMKEKGDIPEGYSVSREKKERFSLILESASTNQTSMYLCASSLPGVQPQHFGDGTRLSIL.

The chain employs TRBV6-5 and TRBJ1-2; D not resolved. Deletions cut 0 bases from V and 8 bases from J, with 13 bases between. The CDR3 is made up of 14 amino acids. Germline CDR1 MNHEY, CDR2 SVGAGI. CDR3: CASSYSGSGVGYTF. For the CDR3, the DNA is TGTGCCAGCAGTTACTCCGGAAGTGGGGTCGGCTACACCTTC.

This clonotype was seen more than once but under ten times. CDR3 in amino acids: CASSLTSQGASYEQYF. CDR3 DNA: TGTGCCAGCAGCTTGACCTCACAGGGGGCATCCTACGAGCAGTACTTC. This chain links TRBV7-9 with TRBJ2-7; 9 positions match TRBD1. Unmatched junction bases numbered 7, after V lost 3 bases and J lost 1 base. The CDR3 length is 16 residues. The germline V gene encodes CDR1 SEHNR and CDR2 FQNEAQ (reference sequence).

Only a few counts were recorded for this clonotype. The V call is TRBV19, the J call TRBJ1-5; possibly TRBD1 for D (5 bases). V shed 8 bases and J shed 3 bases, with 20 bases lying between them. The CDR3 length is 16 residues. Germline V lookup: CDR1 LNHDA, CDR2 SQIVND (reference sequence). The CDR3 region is CASSRGWGEVNQPQHF. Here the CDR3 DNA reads TGTGCCAGTTCCAGAGGGTGGGGGGAAGTCAATCAGCCCCAGCATTTT.

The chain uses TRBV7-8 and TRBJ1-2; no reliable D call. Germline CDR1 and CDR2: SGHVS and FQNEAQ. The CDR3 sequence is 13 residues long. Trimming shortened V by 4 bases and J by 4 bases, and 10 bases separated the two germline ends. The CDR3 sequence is CASSSGPRYGYTF. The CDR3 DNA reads TGTGCCAGCAGCTCCGGACCCCGCTATGGCTACACCTTC.

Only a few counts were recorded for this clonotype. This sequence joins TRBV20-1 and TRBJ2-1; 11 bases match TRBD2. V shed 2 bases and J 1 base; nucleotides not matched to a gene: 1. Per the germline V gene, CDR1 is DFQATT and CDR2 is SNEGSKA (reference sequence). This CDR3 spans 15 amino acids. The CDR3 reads CSARRLAGSYNEQFF. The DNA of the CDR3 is TGCAGTGCTAGACGACTAGCGGGATCCTACAATGAGCAGTTCTTC.

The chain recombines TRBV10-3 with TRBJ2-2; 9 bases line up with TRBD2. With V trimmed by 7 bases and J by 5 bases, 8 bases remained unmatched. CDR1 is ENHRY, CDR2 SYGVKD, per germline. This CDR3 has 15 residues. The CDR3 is CAITGSGSSTGELFF. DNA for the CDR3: TGTGCCATCACTGGTAGCGGGAGTTCAACCGGGGAGCTGTTTTTT.